The rows below give T cell receptor beta chains drawn from one sample of a study of radiotherapy plus CTLA-4 blockade in lung cancer. Sequencing was performed with immunoSEQ multiplex PCR; in TCRdb, only in-frame clones are kept and a portion is missing. Among about 80,000 clones listed, 78% were seen once. This specimen consisted of peripheral blood, obtained from a patient treated with radiotherapy plus ipilimumab. The receptors originated from a human donor with non-small cell lung cancer whose response to radiotherapy plus ipilimumab could not be evaluated. Some clones in this sample may be carry-over from other donors' samples. Both conserved end residues are part of each CDR3. Each record gives: J gene, clone size, D gene, V gene, CDR3 DNA, CDR3 protein. D genes are given only for firm matches. Some rows mark clone size as missing; the rest say once, few, many or name a class of expanded clone.

j_call: TRBJ2-3
clone_size: -
d_call: TRBD2
v_call: TRBV2
cdr3_nt: TGTGCCAGCAGTGGTGAGCGGGGGGGCTTCACAGATACGCAGTATTTT
cdr3_aa: CASSGERGGFTDTQYF

j_call: TRBJ2-7
clone_size: -
d_call: -
v_call: TRBV5-1
cdr3_nt: TGCGCCAGCAGCTTGGCACTGAACGAGCAGTACTTC
cdr3_aa: CASSLALNEQYF

j_call: TRBJ2-7
clone_size: -
d_call: -
v_call: TRBV5-1
cdr3_nt: TGCGCCAGCAGCTTGGGCTACGAGCAGTACTTC
cdr3_aa: CASSLGYEQYF

j_call: TRBJ1-5
clone_size: -
d_call: -
v_call: TRBV11-1
cdr3_nt: TGTGCCAGCAGCTACGGGGAGGGGCAGCCCCAGCATTTT
cdr3_aa: CASSYGEGQPQHF

j_call: TRBJ1-1
clone_size: -
d_call: -
v_call: TRBV29-1
cdr3_nt: TGCAGCGTCCTCCCAGGGGCCAACACTGAAGCTTTCTTT
cdr3_aa: CSVLPGANTEAFF

j_call: TRBJ1-1
clone_size: -
d_call: -
v_call: TRBV7-2
cdr3_nt: TGTGCCAGCAGCTTAGCTGCGGGGGAGAACACTGAAGCTTTCTTT
cdr3_aa: CASSLAAGENTEAFF

j_call: TRBJ2-6
clone_size: once
d_call: -
v_call: TRBV7-3
cdr3_nt: TGTGCCAGCACACTGCAAGGGGGTACCGGGGCCAACGTCCTGACTTTC
cdr3_aa: CASTLQGGTGANVLTF

j_call: TRBJ2-3
clone_size: once
d_call: -
v_call: TRBV5-4
cdr3_nt: TGTGCCAGCAGCTCTCCCCCGGCAGATACGCAGTATTTT
cdr3_aa: CASSSPPADTQYF

j_call: TRBJ1-6
clone_size: -
d_call: -
v_call: TRBV6-5
cdr3_nt: TGTGCCAGCAGTTTAGTTAATTCACCCCTCCACTTT
cdr3_aa: CASSLVNSPLHF

j_call: TRBJ1-5
clone_size: -
d_call: TRBD1
v_call: TRBV28
cdr3_nt: TGTGCCAGCAGGACCGGGACAGGGGAGGGTCAGCCCCAGCATTTT
cdr3_aa: CASRTGTGEGQPQHF

j_call: TRBJ2-7
clone_size: -
d_call: TRBD1
v_call: TRBV2
cdr3_nt: TGTGCCAGCAGCTTGGACAGGGACGAGCAGTACTTC
cdr3_aa: CASSLDRDEQYF

j_call: TRBJ2-5
clone_size: -
d_call: -
v_call: TRBV5-1
cdr3_nt: TGCGCCAGCAGCTTCCCGGGTCGAGAGACCCAGTACTTC
cdr3_aa: CASSFPGRETQYF

j_call: TRBJ2-1
clone_size: -
d_call: TRBD1
v_call: TRBV7-9
cdr3_nt: TGTGCCAGCAGCTTAGCGCGGGGACAGGGCTACAATGAGCAGTTCTTC
cdr3_aa: CASSLARGQGYNEQFF

j_call: TRBJ2-3
clone_size: -
d_call: TRBD2
v_call: TRBV5-4
cdr3_nt: TGTGCCAGCAGCTACCCCGGGGGGAACACAGATACGCAGTATTTT
cdr3_aa: CASSYPGGNTDTQYF

j_call: TRBJ2-7
clone_size: once
d_call: -
v_call: TRBV19
cdr3_nt: TGTGCCAGTTCTTACAGGGTCTCCTACGAGCAGTACTTC
cdr3_aa: CASSYRVSYEQYF

j_call: TRBJ2-3
clone_size: -
d_call: -
v_call: TRBV7-9
cdr3_nt: TGTGCCAGCAGCTTGGAGGAGGCTAGCACAGATACGCAGTATTTT
cdr3_aa: CASSLEEASTDTQYF

j_call: TRBJ1-5
clone_size: -
d_call: TRBD1
v_call: TRBV5-1
cdr3_nt: TGCGCCAGCAGCCCTGGGACAGGGAATCAGCCCCAGCATTTT
cdr3_aa: CASSPGTGNQPQHF

j_call: TRBJ2-3
clone_size: -
d_call: TRBD2
v_call: TRBV9
cdr3_nt: TGTGCCAGCAGTGGCCCGGGGGGGGGCGGTACGCAGTATTTT
cdr3_aa: CASSGPGGGGTQYF

j_call: TRBJ2-7
clone_size: -
d_call: -
v_call: TRBV6-5
cdr3_nt: TGTGCCAGCAGTTACTCATATCTAGGGGACGAGCAGTACTTC
cdr3_aa: CASSYSYLGDEQYF

j_call: TRBJ2-2
clone_size: -
d_call: TRBD1
v_call: TRBV4-3
cdr3_nt: TGCGCCAGCAGCCAAGACCCCCCTCGGCAGGGGGACACCGGGGAGCTGTTTTTT
cdr3_aa: CASSQDPPRQGDTGELFF

j_call: TRBJ1-1
clone_size: -
d_call: -
v_call: TRBV15
cdr3_nt: TGTGCCACCAGCAGCAGGGGCATGAACACTGAAGCTTTCTTT
cdr3_aa: CATSSRGMNTEAFF

j_call: TRBJ1-5
clone_size: -
d_call: -
v_call: TRBV6-5
cdr3_nt: TGTGCCAGCAGCACCACCGAGGGCTTCTTTCAGCCCCAGCATTTT
cdr3_aa: CASSTTEGFFQPQHF

j_call: TRBJ1-6
clone_size: -
d_call: TRBD1
v_call: TRBV5-6
cdr3_nt: TGTGCCAGCAGCAACGACAGGGCAAATTCACCCCTCCACTTT
cdr3_aa: CASSNDRANSPLHF

j_call: TRBJ2-2
clone_size: -
d_call: -
v_call: TRBV5-1
cdr3_nt: TGCGCCAGCAGCGCTTCGGGGTCTGGCACCGGGGAGCTGTTTTTT
cdr3_aa: CASSASGSGTGELFF

j_call: TRBJ2-7
clone_size: -
d_call: -
v_call: TRBV4-2
cdr3_nt: TGTGCCAGCAGCCCCTTTTTAGACTACGAGCAGTACTTC
cdr3_aa: CASSPFLDYEQYF

j_call: TRBJ1-2
clone_size: -
d_call: TRBD1
v_call: TRBV7-2
cdr3_nt: TGTGCCAGCAGCCCAAGACAGGGCCTTAACTATGGCTACACCTTC
cdr3_aa: CASSPRQGLNYGYTF

j_call: TRBJ2-7
clone_size: -
d_call: TRBD1
v_call: TRBV10-2
cdr3_nt: TGCGCCAGCAGTGGACCCTTACCCGGACAGGGGAGGTACGAGCAGTACTTC
cdr3_aa: CASSGPLPGQGRYEQYF

j_call: TRBJ2-7
clone_size: -
d_call: -
v_call: TRBV6-1
cdr3_nt: TGTGCCAGCAGTGAAGTGGGGGGGCGCGGATACGAGCAGTACTTC
cdr3_aa: CASSEVGGRGYEQYF

j_call: TRBJ1-2
clone_size: -
d_call: -
v_call: TRBV28
cdr3_nt: TGTGCCAGCAGTTTATTCAGGGGTTGGGGCTATGGCTACACCTTC
cdr3_aa: CASSLFRGWGYGYTF

j_call: TRBJ2-7
clone_size: once
d_call: TRBD1
v_call: TRBV11-2
cdr3_nt: TGTGCCAGCAGACCATCCGGGACAGGGGGCGACGAGCAGTACTTC
cdr3_aa: CASRPSGTGGDEQYF

j_call: TRBJ1-2
clone_size: -
d_call: TRBD1
v_call: TRBV6-1
cdr3_nt: TGTGCCAGCAGTGAAAAGACAGGGGGTAACTATGGCTACACCTTC
cdr3_aa: CASSEKTGGNYGYTF

j_call: TRBJ1-5
clone_size: -
d_call: TRBD1
v_call: TRBV9
cdr3_nt: TGTGCCAGCAGCACGACAGGGAGTAGCAATCAGCCCCAGCATTTT
cdr3_aa: CASSTTGSSNQPQHF

j_call: TRBJ2-7
clone_size: -
d_call: TRBD1
v_call: TRBV5-1
cdr3_nt: TGCGCCAGCAGCCCGGTGGGGACAGTTCCCTACGAGCAGTACTTC
cdr3_aa: CASSPVGTVPYEQYF

j_call: TRBJ1-6
clone_size: -
d_call: TRBD1
v_call: TRBV5-8
cdr3_nt: TGTGCCAGCACCCCTCCCGCGACAGGGGGCATTTCACCCCTCCACTTT
cdr3_aa: CASTPPATGGISPLHF

j_call: TRBJ2-5
clone_size: -
d_call: -
v_call: TRBV7-9
cdr3_nt: TGTGCCAGCAATCCAGGGGGGAAGGGAGAGACCCAGTACTTC
cdr3_aa: CASNPGGKGETQYF

j_call: TRBJ1-2
clone_size: -
d_call: TRBD1
v_call: TRBV7-9
cdr3_nt: TGTGCCAGCACTAAAGGGGGGACAGGGTATGGCTACACCTTC
cdr3_aa: CASTKGGTGYGYTF

j_call: TRBJ2-1
clone_size: -
d_call: -
v_call: TRBV6-5
cdr3_nt: TGTGCCAGCAGACCCGACAGATACAATGAGCAGTTCTTC
cdr3_aa: CASRPDRYNEQFF

j_call: TRBJ1-4
clone_size: few
d_call: -
v_call: TRBV28
cdr3_nt: TGTGCCAGCAGGGGGCGGTATGAAAAACTGTTTTTT
cdr3_aa: CASRGRYEKLFF

j_call: TRBJ1-6
clone_size: once
d_call: TRBD1
v_call: TRBV23-1
cdr3_nt: TGCGCCAGCAGTCAAACAGTCCGGGACAGAAATTCACCCCTCCACTTT
cdr3_aa: CASSQTVRDRNSPLHF

j_call: TRBJ1-5
clone_size: -
d_call: -
v_call: TRBV6-6
cdr3_nt: TGTGCCAGCAGTTACTTCGGGGGAAATCAGCCCCAGCATTTT
cdr3_aa: CASSYFGGNQPQHF

j_call: TRBJ2-5
clone_size: -
d_call: TRBD2
v_call: TRBV18
cdr3_nt: TGTGCCAGCTCACCGAGCGGGGGGGAGACCCAGTACTTC
cdr3_aa: CASSPSGGETQYF

j_call: TRBJ2-5
clone_size: -
d_call: TRBD1
v_call: TRBV25-1
cdr3_nt: TGTGCCAGCAGTGGCGGACAGGGTCCCCAAGAGACCCAGTACTTC
cdr3_aa: CASSGGQGPQETQYF

j_call: TRBJ1-5
clone_size: -
d_call: -
v_call: TRBV10-1
cdr3_nt: TGCGCCAGCACTTGGTTACAGGCGAAGGGGAATCAGCCCCAGCATTTT
cdr3_aa: CASTWLQAKGNQPQHF

j_call: TRBJ1-4
clone_size: -
d_call: -
v_call: TRBV9
cdr3_nt: TGTGCCAGCAGCGTAGGACCCCGACTCGGTGAAAAACTGTTTTTT
cdr3_aa: CASSVGPRLGEKLFF